The sequence of this T cell receptor beta chain was determined in a study of blood T cells in healthy people across ages. V gave up 0 bases and J gave up 5 bases, with 9 bases separating them. Germline-derived CDR1 and CDR2 are SGDLS and YYNGEE. The CDR3 is made up of 14 amino acids. This clonotype was picked up a small number of times. For the second PCR, which ran for 7 to 11 cycles, a sample-barcoded 5' primer and a J-beta primer mix were used. TCRdb analysed the 5' RACE reads with MiXCR anew, one entry per CDR3 protein. Here the sample spans 800,000 to 900,000 distinct CDR3 sequences, around 62% being singletons. Samples had at least 7 million PBMCs isolated from them.

This receptor was obtained from a man aged 25-40 years in good health. The sequencing input was blood. This rearrangement joins TRBV9 to TRBJ2-1; D not resolved. DNA of the CDR3: TGTGCCAGCAGCGTAGCGATCCGCGACAATGAGCAGTTCTTC. This translates into CASSVAIRDNEQFF.